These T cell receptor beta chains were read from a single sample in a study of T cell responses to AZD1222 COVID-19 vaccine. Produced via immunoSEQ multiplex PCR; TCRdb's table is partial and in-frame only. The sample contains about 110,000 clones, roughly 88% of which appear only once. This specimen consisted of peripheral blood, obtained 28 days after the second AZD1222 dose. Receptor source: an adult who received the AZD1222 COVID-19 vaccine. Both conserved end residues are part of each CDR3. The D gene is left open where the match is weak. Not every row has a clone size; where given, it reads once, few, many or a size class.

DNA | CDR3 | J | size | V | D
TGTGCCAGCAGCCGCGCGGGGGGCGGAACAGATACGCAGTATTTT | CASSRAGGGTDTQYF | TRBJ2-3 | . | TRBV6-5 | TRBD2
TGTGCCAGCAGTGACTGGCAGGGATCTTGCGAGCAGTACTTC | CASSDWQGSCEQYF | TRBJ2-7 | . | TRBV25-1 | .
TGTGCCATCAGCGCGAATGGGAACACTGAAGCTTTCTTT | CAISANGNTEAFF | TRBJ1-1 | . | TRBV10-3 | .
TGTGCCAGCAGCGTAGGCGACAACACCTCTGGAAACACCATATATTTT | CASSVGDNTSGNTIYF | TRBJ1-3 | . | TRBV9 | .
TGTGCCAGCAGCCCAGGGATCTCTGGAAACACCATATATTTT | CASSPGISGNTIYF | TRBJ1-3 | . | TRBV7-9 | .
TGCAGCGTTGTGTCTGGGAACACTGAAGCTTTCTTT | CSVVSGNTEAFF | TRBJ1-1 | . | TRBV29-1 | .
TGTGCCAGCAGCCGCGAGGCCAGGGAAGGTAATGAGCAGTTCTTC | CASSREAREGNEQFF | TRBJ2-1 | once | TRBV7-2 | .
TGTGCCAGCAGTGAAGTGGTCATACAAGAGACCCAGTACTTC | CASSEVVIQETQYF | TRBJ2-5 | . | TRBV2 | .
TGTGCCAGCAGCCAGAGATCCTACAATGAGCAGTTCTTC | CASSQRSYNEQFF | TRBJ2-1 | . | TRBV5-4 | .
TGTGCCAGCAGCTTGGGTTCCGGGGGCTTCCAAGAGACCCAGTACTTC | CASSLGSGGFQETQYF | TRBJ2-5 | . | TRBV5-8 | .
TGTGCCAGTAGTAGGCAGGAAGGACTTTATGGCTACACCTTC | CASSRQEGLYGYTF | TRBJ1-2 | . | TRBV19 | .
TGTGCCAGCAGCCTGAACACAGCTCCCCAAGAGACCCAGTACTTC | CASSLNTAPQETQYF | TRBJ2-5 | . | TRBV11-2 | .
TGTGCCACCAACAGGGGGGTCACCGGGGAGCTGTTTTTT | CATNRGVTGELFF | TRBJ2-2 | . | TRBV12-3/TRBV12-4 | TRBD1
TGTGCCAGCTCCCCAAATCAGGGAAGTGGGGCCAACGTCCTGACTTTC | CASSPNQGSGANVLTF | TRBJ2-6 | . | TRBV18 | .
TGTGCCAGTAGTATGTCAGGGAGCACAGATACGCAGTATTTT | CASSMSGSTDTQYF | TRBJ2-3 | . | TRBV19 | .
TGTGCCACCAGCAGAGAGACGGCTTGGACTGAAGCTTTCTTT | CATSRETAWTEAFF | TRBJ1-1 | . | TRBV15 | .
TGCGCCAGCAGCCCGTGGGTCCTCCGAGGGCAGGACACTGAAGCTTTCTTT | CASSPWVLRGQDTEAFF | TRBJ1-1 | . | TRBV4-1 | .
TGTGCCACCAGCAGATTCCCACCGGACAGGTCCACCTACGAGCAGTACTTC | CATSRFPPDRSTYEQYF | TRBJ2-7 | . | TRBV15 | TRBD1
TGTGCCAGCAGAGAACAGGGGGGCAACACCATATATTTT | CASREQGGNTIYF | TRBJ1-3 | . | TRBV9 | TRBD1
TGTGCCAGCAGCTTGGGAACCGGGACTAGGCCATACTTC | CASSLGTGTRPYF | TRBJ2-4 | . | TRBV5-6 | TRBD2
TGTGCCAGCAGTTACTCGTTTCAGGGGAGCAAAAACATTCAGTACTTC | CASSYSFQGSKNIQYF | TRBJ2-4 | . | TRBV6-2/TRBV6-3 | .
TGTGCCAGCAGTGTTGTGGTGGCTAATGAAAAACTGTTTTTT | CASSVVVANEKLFF | TRBJ1-4 | . | TRBV2 | .
TGTGCCAGCAGCTTATCCCCGGGAGGGGAGCTGTTTTTT | CASSLSPGGELFF | TRBJ2-2 | . | TRBV7-3 | .
TGTGCCAGCAGTCACGGACAGGGGGCGCCTGGGGCCAACGTCCTGACTTTC | CASSHGQGAPGANVLTF | TRBJ2-6 | . | TRBV6-2/TRBV6-3 | TRBD1
TGTGCCAGCAGTTTAATGTCCACTGAAGCTTTCTTT | CASSLMSTEAFF | TRBJ1-1 | . | TRBV12-3/TRBV12-4 | .
TGTGCCAGCAGTTTCAGGGGAGGTGAGACCCAGTACTTC | CASSFRGGETQYF | TRBJ2-5 | . | TRBV12-3/TRBV12-4 | .
TGTGCCAGCAGCCAAGAAAGGGCTACTAGCAGTTTTGAGACCCAGTACTTC | CASSQERATSSFETQYF | TRBJ2-5 | . | TRBV4-2 | .
TGTGCCAGCCACCAGGGGGGGAGCACCGGGGAGCTGTTTTTT | CASHQGGSTGELFF | TRBJ2-2 | . | TRBV28 | .
TGTGCCAGCAGTGAAGGACAGTCCACAGATACGCAGTATTTT | CASSEGQSTDTQYF | TRBJ2-3 | . | TRBV2 | .
TGTGCCACCAGCAAGGGACAGGGGGGGGAGACCCAGTACTTC | CATSKGQGGETQYF | TRBJ2-5 | . | TRBV15 | TRBD1
TGTGCCAGCTCACCACCATTTCGTGGAAACACCATATATTTT | CASSPPFRGNTIYF | TRBJ1-3 | . | TRBV18 | .
TGTGCCAGCCTCGACAGGGCGGTCGAGCCCCAGCATTTT | CASLDRAVEPQHF | TRBJ1-5 | . | TRBV6-5 | TRBD1
TGTGCCATCAGTGCGGGGCAAAACTATGGCTACACCTTC | CAISAGQNYGYTF | TRBJ1-2 | few | TRBV10-3 | .
TGTGCCAGCAGCCAGTTGACGAACACTGAAGCTTTCTTT | CASSQLTNTEAFF | TRBJ1-1 | . | TRBV3-1/TRBV3-2 | .
TGTGCCAGCAGCCCAGGAATGGCGCAAGAGACCCAGTACTTC | CASSPGMAQETQYF | TRBJ2-5 | . | TRBV9 | .
TGTGCCAGCAGCTTGGCAAGGCAGGGGGCATGGTATGGCTACACCTTC | CASSLARQGAWYGYTF | TRBJ1-2 | . | TRBV5-6 | TRBD1
TGCGCCAGCAGCCAAGATGCAGGCGGGAAGTCTGGCTACACCTTC | CASSQDAGGKSGYTF | TRBJ1-2 | . | TRBV4-3 | .
TGTGCCAGCAGCTCAAACAGGGGCCTTAATGAAAAACTGTTTTTT | CASSSNRGLNEKLFF | TRBJ1-4 | . | TRBV5-4 | TRBD1
TGTGCCAGCAGTCATGACAGGGTATGGATCTCTGGGGCCAACGTCCTGACTTTC | CASSHDRVWISGANVLTF | TRBJ2-6 | once | TRBV2 | TRBD1
TGTGCCAGCAGCTTAGAACGAGGGGGCACCGGGGAGCTGTTTTTT | CASSLERGGTGELFF | TRBJ2-2 | . | TRBV11-3 | .
TGTGCCAGCAGTTTGAAGGGCGGGTATGGCTACACCTTC | CASSLKGGYGYTF | TRBJ1-2 | . | TRBV27 | .
TGTGCCAGTAGTATTGGCGATAATCGGTACAATGAGCAGTTCTTC | CASSIGDNRYNEQFF | TRBJ2-1 | . | TRBV19 | .
TGTGCCTCCCAAGGGGTAGCGGCCAATGAGCAGTTCTTC | CASQGVAANEQFF | TRBJ2-1 | . | TRBV6-5 | .
TGTGCCAGCAGTTTAGCAGGAGCGGTTTCGGTATATGGCTACACCTTC | CASSLAGAVSVYGYTF | TRBJ1-2 | once | TRBV27 | .
TGTGCCAGCAGCCAAGATAGGACACTAGCGACCCACTCCTACGAGCAGTACTTC | CASSQDRTLATHSYEQYF | TRBJ2-7 | . | TRBV4-2 | TRBD2
TGTGCCAGCAGCTGGGAGGACAGCAGAGCACTTAACTATGGCTACACCTTC | CASSWEDSRALNYGYTF | TRBJ1-2 | . | TRBV6-2/TRBV6-3 | .
TGTGCCAGCCACGGAGGGGAGAACACTGAAGCTTTCTTT | CASHGGENTEAFF | TRBJ1-1 | . | TRBV7-2 | .
TGTGCCAGCCCCGACAGTTTTCAAGAGACCCAGTACTTC | CASPDSFQETQYF | TRBJ2-5 | . | TRBV6-5 | .